This record looks at one TCR beta chain sequence and its context. The V gene lost 0 bases and the J gene lost 5 bases, with 11 bases spanning the gap. The CDR3 spans 15 residues. The germline CDR1 and CDR2 sequences are LGHNA and YSLEER. An even split of each subset's genomic DNA across several immunoSEQ plates was performed. Around 30,000 T cell genomes, or roughly 180 ng DNA, went into the sorted-subset replicate PCRs. This table comes from immunoSEQ multiplex PCR, and its TCRdb copy is limited to in-frame clones, with some not included. The data show over 2,000,000 clones, with 85% to 95% seen just once and about 1.7% held by the top ten. This sample is drawn from a study of shared clonotypes between healthy human individuals. Study context: The composition of the donors was two women and a few men aged 18 to 49.

Naive CD8 cells lacked CD45RO and underwent positive selection for CCR7, leaving out terminally differentiated effector memory CD45RA+ cells. Sequencing used naive CD8+ T cells from PBMCs. The chain has TRBV4-3 and TRBJ2-1; D is unresolved. This clonotype originated in a man aged 18 to 29 in good health. Some clones in this sample may be carry-over from other donors' samples. CDR3 protein: CASSQDNRWDNEQFF. The CDR3 DNA is TGCGCCAGCAGCCAAGATAATCGATGGGACAATGAGCAGTTCTTC.